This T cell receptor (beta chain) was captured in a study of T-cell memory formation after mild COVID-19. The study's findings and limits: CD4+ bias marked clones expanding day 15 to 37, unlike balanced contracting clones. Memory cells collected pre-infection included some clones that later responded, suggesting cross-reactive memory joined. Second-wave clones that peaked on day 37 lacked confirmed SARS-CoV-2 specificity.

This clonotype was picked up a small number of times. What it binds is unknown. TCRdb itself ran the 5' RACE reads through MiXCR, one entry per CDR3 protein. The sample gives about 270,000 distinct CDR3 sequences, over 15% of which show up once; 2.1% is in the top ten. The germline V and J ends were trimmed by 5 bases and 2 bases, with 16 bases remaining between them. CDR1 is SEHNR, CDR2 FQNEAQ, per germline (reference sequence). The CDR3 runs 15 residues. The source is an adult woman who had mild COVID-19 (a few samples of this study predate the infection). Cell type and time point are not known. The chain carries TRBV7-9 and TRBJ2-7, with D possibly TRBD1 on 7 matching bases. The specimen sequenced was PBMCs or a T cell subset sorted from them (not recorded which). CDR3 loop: CASSRTRGQTYEQYF. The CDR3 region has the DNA TGTGCCAGCAGCAGGACGCGGGGACAGACCTACGAGCAGTACTTC.